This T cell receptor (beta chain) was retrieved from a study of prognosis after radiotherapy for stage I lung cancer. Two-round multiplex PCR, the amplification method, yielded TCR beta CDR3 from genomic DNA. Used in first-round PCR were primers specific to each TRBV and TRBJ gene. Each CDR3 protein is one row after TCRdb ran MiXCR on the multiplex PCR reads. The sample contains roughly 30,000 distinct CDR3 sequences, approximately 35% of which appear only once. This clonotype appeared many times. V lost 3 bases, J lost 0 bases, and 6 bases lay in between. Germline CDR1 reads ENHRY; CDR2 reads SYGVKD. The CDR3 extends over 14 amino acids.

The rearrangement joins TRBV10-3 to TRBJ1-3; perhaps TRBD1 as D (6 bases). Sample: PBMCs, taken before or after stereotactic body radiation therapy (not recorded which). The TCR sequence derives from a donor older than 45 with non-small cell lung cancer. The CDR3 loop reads CAISEQGSGNTIYF. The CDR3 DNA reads TGTGCCATCAGTGAACAGGGCTCTGGAAACACCATATATTTT.